The T cell receptor (beta chain) under discussion was sequenced for a study of T cells after somatic rescue of genetic block. The CDR3 is 14 residues long. V was clipped by 10 bases and J by 6 bases; unmatched bases: 6. Germline V gene lookup returns CDR1 MGHRA and CDR2 YSYEKL. The method was immunoSEQ multiplex PCR; TCRdb's version includes in-frame clones alone and lacks a portion of them. Here the sample spans over 14,000 clones, around 71% being singletons. Source material: peripheral blood mononuclear cells (PBMCs). The rearrangement uses TRBV4-1 and TRBJ2-2, with TRBD1 identical over 12 bases. The sequence derives from a boy between 10 and 17 years old. The CDR3, as DNA: TGCGCCACCGCGGGACAGGGGGCGGCCGGGGAGCTGTTTTTT. Translated: CATAGQGAAGELFF.